This T cell receptor (beta chain) derives from a study of blood T cells in healthy people across ages. There were healthy Caucasian individuals from Russia, aged about 6 to 100, serving as donors. The sample, 7.5 to 10 milliliters of peripheral blood, was drawn from each donor. Unmatched junction bases numbered 5, after V lost 6 bases and J lost 0 bases. Per germline, CDR1 MNHEY and CDR2 SVGEGT. The CDR3 runs to 14 residues. Sample-barcoded 5' priming and a J-beta primer mix drove a second PCR of roughly 6 to 12 cycles. TCRdb re-derived calls from the 5' RACE reads in MiXCR, one entry per CDR3 protein. Among about 970,000 distinct CDR3 sequences listed, just over 50% were seen once.

The TCR originated in a woman aged 60 to 75 in good health. The chain joins TRBV6-2 or TRBV6-3 to TRBJ2-7; TRBD2 matches 7 bases. Input material: blood. The DNA for the CDR3 is TGTGCCAGCAGCAGAGCGGGGCCCTCCTACGAGCAGTACTTC. Translation: CASSRAGPSYEQYF.